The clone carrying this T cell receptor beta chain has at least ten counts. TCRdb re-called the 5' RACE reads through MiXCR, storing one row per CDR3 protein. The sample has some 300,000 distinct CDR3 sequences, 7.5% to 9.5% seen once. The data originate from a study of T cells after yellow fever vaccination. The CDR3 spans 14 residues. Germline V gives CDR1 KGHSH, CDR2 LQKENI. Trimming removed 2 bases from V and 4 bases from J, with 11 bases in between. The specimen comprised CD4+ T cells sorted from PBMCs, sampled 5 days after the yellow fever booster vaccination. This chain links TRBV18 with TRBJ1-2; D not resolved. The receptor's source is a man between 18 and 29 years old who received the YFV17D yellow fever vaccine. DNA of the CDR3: TGTGCCAGCTCACCAGGCCTCGCAGTCTATGGCTACACCTTC. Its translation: CASSPGLAVYGYTF.